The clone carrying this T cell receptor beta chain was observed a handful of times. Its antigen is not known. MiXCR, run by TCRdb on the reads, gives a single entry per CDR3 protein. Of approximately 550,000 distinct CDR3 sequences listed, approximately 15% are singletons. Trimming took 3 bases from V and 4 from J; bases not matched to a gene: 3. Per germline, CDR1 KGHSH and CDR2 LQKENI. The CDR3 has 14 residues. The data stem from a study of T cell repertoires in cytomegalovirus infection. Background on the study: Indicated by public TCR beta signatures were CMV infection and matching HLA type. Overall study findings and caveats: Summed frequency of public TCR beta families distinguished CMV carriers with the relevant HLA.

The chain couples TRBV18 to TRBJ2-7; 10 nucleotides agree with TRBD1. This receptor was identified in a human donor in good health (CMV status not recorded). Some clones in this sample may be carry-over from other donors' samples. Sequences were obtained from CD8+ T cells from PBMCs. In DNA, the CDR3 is TGTGCCAGCTCACCGGGACAGGGGATGTACGAGCAGTACTTC. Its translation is CASSPGQGMYEQYF.